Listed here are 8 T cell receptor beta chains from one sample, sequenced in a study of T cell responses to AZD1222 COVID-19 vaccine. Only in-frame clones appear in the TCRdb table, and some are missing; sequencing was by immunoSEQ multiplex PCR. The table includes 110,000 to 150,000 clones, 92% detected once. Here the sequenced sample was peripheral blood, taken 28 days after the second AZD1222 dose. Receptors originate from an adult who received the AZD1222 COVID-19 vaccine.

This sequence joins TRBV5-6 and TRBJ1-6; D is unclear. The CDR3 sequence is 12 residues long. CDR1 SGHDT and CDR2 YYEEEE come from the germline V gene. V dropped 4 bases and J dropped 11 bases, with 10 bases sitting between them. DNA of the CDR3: TGTGCCAGCAGCCTCGAAAATGCACCCCTCCACTTT. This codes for CASSLENAPLHF. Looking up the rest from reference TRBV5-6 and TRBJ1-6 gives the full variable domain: DAGVTQSPTHLIKTRGQQVTLRCSPKSGHDTVSWYQQALGQGPQFIFQYYEEEERQRGNFPDRFSGHQFPNYSSELNVNALLLGDSALYLCASSLENAPLHFGNGTRLTVT.

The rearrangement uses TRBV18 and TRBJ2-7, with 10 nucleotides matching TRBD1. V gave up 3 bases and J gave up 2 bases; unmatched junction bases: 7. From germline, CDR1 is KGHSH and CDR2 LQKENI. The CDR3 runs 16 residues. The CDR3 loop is CASSPPGTGATYEQYF. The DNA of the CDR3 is TGTGCCAGCTCACCCCCCGGGACAGGGGCCACCTACGAGCAGTACTTC.

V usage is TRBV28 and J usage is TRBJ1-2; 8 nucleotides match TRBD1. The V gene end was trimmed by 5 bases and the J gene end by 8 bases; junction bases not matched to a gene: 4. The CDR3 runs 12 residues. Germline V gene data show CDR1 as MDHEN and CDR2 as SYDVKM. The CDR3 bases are TGTGCCAGCAGTCCTGGACAGGGAGGCTACACCTTC. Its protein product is CASSPGQGGYTF.

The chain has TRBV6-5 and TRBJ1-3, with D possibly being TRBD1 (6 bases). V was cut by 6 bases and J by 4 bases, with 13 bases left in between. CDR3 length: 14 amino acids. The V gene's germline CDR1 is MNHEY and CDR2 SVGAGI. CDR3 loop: CASRKGGPGNTIYF. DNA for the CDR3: TGTGCCAGCAGAAAAGGGGGACCCGGAAACACCATATATTTT.

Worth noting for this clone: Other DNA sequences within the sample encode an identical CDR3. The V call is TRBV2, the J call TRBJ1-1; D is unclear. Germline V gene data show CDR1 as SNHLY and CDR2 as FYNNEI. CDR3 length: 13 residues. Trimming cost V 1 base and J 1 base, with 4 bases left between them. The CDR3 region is CASSEVRNTEAFF. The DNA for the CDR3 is TGTGCCAGCAGTGAAGTCAGGAACACTGAAGCTTTCTTT.

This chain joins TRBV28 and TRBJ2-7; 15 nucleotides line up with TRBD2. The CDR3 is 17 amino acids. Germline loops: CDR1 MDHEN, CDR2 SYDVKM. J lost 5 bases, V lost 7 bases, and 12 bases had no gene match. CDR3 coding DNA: TGTGCCAGCACCCTTCTGGGGACTAGCGGGAGGACGAACGAGCAGTACTTC. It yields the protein CASTLLGTSGRTNEQYF. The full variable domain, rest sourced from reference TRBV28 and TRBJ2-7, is DVKVTQSSRYLVKRTGEKVFLECVQDMDHENMFWYRQDPGLGLRLIYFSYDVKMKEKGDIPEGYSVSREKKERFSLILESASTNQTSMYLCASTLLGTSGRTNEQYFGPGTRLTVT.

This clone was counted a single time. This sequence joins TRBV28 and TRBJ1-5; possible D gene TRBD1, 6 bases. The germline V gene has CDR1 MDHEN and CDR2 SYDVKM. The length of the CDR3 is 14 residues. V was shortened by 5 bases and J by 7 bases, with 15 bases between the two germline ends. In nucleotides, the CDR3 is TGTGCCAGCAGTAGGGGGAATGGGGGACAGCCCCAGCATTTT. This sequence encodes CASSRGNGGQPQHF.

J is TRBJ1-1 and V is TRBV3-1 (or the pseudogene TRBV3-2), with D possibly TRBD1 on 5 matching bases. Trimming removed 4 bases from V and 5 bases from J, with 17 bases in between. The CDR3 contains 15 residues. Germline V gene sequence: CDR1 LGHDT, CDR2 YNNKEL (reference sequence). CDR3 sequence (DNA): TGTGCCAGCAGCCCTGAGCCAGGGAGGGGTACTGAAGCTTTCTTT. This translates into CASSPEPGRGTEAFF.